The T cell receptor beta chain under discussion was sequenced for a study of cytomegalovirus exposure and HLA in healthy donors. Concerning this clone: Its specificity is unknown.

The study's findings and limits: It is likely that the observed cluster of highly shared sequence variants was a sequencing artifact.

Researchers ran the PCR with 60 Vbeta and 13 Jbeta primers. Measured with immunoSEQ multiplex PCR; TCRdb has only the in-frame clones, and not every one. The data show under 150,000 clones, with around 73% seen just once and roughly 1.3% held by the top ten. V lost 1 base and J lost 1, with 7 bases in between. This CDR3 region has 14 residues. Germline values: CDR1 SGHNT, CDR2 YYREEE (reference sequence). Sequencing was performed on PBMCs. The chain joins TRBV5-4 to TRBJ2-3, with D unresolved. The sequence was collected from a woman between 40 and 55 years old in good health and CMV-seronegative. In nucleotides, the CDR3 is TGTGCCAGCAGCTTGCCAGAAGGCACAGATACGCAGTATTTT. Protein product: CASSLPEGTDTQYF.